This passage covers 23 T cell receptor beta chains from one sample sequenced in a study of cytomegalovirus exposure and HLA in healthy donors. The primer mix had 60 Vbeta and 13 Jbeta primers. The repertoire was sequenced with immunoSEQ multiplex PCR; TCRdb's copy has only in-frame clones and lacks some. The profile shows about 210,000 clones, around 84% of them singletons. The source material was PBMCs. The origin of the receptors is a man aged 40-49 years in good health and CMV-seropositive.

The V and J genes are TRBV11-2 and TRBJ1-2; D gene ambiguous. CDR1 SGHAT and CDR2 FQNNGV come from the germline V gene. This CDR3 comprises 14 residues. Trimming removed 4 bases at V and 6 bases at J, with 15 bases between. In nucleotides, the CDR3 is TGTGCCAGCAGCTCTACAGCAAAACTGGATGGCTACACCTTC. Translation: CASSSTAKLDGYTF.

This clone has a count of ten or more. This rearrangement joins TRBV2 to TRBJ2-7, with 10 bases that match TRBD2. V lost 8 bases, J lost 2 bases, and 6 bases stayed unmatched. Germline CDR1 is SNHLY and CDR2 is FYNNEI. This CDR3 spans 14 amino acids. The DNA for the CDR3 is TGTGCCAGCGCTAGCGGGAGTCCCCCCTACGAGCAGTACTTC. Translation gives CASASGSPPYEQYF.

In its sample, this clone was seen once. One end of the junction does not line up with germline, which may come from a read error. The genes are TRBV6-5 and TRBJ1-2; D might be TRBD1 (5 bases). CDR1 is MNHEY, CDR2 SVGAGI, per germline. This CDR3 contains 13 residues. The CDR3 sequence: CAISTQENYGYTF. CDR3 nucleotides: TGTGCCATCAGTACACAGGAAAACTATGGCTACACCTTC.

V gene TRBV28 combines with J gene TRBJ2-5; perhaps TRBD1 as D (7 bases). CDR1 and CDR2 from the germline V gene are MDHEN and SYDVKM. The CDR3 covers 15 residues. The germline V and J ends were trimmed by 2 bases and 5 bases, with 15 bases remaining between them. As DNA, the CDR3 is TGTGCCAGCAGTTTAAGGGGTGCAGGGGGGGAGACCCAGTACTTC. It specifies CASSLRGAGGETQYF.

This clone was seen a few times. The V call is TRBV2, the J call TRBJ1-4; 8 nucleotides align to TRBD1. The CDR3 has 14 residues. Per the germline V gene, CDR1 is SNHLY and CDR2 is FYNNEI. V lost 6 bases, J lost 4 bases, and 4 bases stayed unmatched. DNA for the CDR3: TGTGCCAGCAGCGGGGACAGGCGTAATGAAAAACTGTTTTTT. This encodes CASSGDRRNEKLFF.

CDR3 sequence reads: CSAAGGQSYEQYF. The CDR3 DNA follows: TGCAGCGCTGCGGGGGGACAGTCCTACGAGCAGTACTTC. This chain uses TRBV29-1 with TRBJ2-7; TRBD2 might be the D (8 bases). V was clipped by 7 bases and J by 1 base, with 14 bases between them. Germline lookup yields CDR1 SQVTM and CDR2 ANQGSEA. This CDR3 comprises 13 residues.

The genes are TRBV11-2 and TRBJ2-7; possible D gene TRBD1, 6 bases. This CDR3 has 15 residues. CDR1 is SGHAT and CDR2 is FQNNGV in the germline V gene. Trimming took 3 bases from V and 4 from J, leaving 16 bases between them. CDR3 sequence reads: CASSFRVDRQYEQYF. The CDR3 DNA is TGTGCCAGCAGCTTCAGAGTGGACAGACAATACGAGCAGTACTTC.

This clone turned up a few times. The chain's CDR3 is CASSFNRNTEAFF. CDR3 bases: TGTGCCAGCAGCTTCAACAGGAACACTGAAGCTTTCTTT. The chain couples TRBV11-2 to TRBJ1-1; D call uncertain. Germline CDR1 and CDR2: SGHAT and FQNNGV. CDR3 length: 13 residues. Trimming removed 3 bases at V and 1 base at J, with 6 bases between.

This chain connects TRBV5-1 to TRBJ1-1, with 7 bases identical to TRBD1. V lost 0 bases and J lost 6; bases outside the gene matches: 8. The CDR3 is 15 residues long. Per germline, CDR1 SGHRS and CDR2 YFSETQ. The CDR3 nucleotides read TGCGCCAGCAGCTTGGAGTCAGGGGGGAGGTCTGAAGCTTTCTTT. Protein product: CASSLESGGRSEAFF.

The CDR3 DNA is TGTGCCAGCAGCCCAAACCGGGACAGGGCAGGGTACACCTTC. This gives the protein CASSPNRDRAGYTF. This chain links TRBV7-9 with TRBJ1-2, with 9 bases fitting TRBD1. CDR3 size: 14 residues. Germline V gene sequence: CDR1 SEHNR, CDR2 FQNEAQ (reference sequence). Trimming took 5 bases from V and 11 from J; bases not matched to a gene: 12.

J is TRBJ2-5 and V is TRBV28; 10 positions agree with TRBD2. The J call is doubtful: the DNA matches TRBJ2-7 better. The length of the CDR3 is 15 residues. Germline V gives CDR1 MDHEN, CDR2 SYDVKM. In DNA, the CDR3 is TGTGCCAGCAGGACCGGGACTAGCGCAACCTACGAGCAGTACTTC. The encoded protein is CASRTGTSATYEQYF.

The rearrangement uses TRBV10-2 and TRBJ1-2, with D possibly matching TRBD1 (5 bases). This CDR3 comprises 14 residues. V was shortened by 6 bases and J by 7 bases, with 18 bases between the two germline ends. In germline, CDR1 is WSHSY, CDR2 SAAADI. The CDR3 reads CASSAPGRTCGYTF. The CDR3 DNA reads TGCGCCAGCAGCGCCCCAGGGAGGACCTGTGGCTACACCTTC.

The DNA of the CDR3 is TGTGCCAGCAGCTTGTTGGCAGGGGGCGATGGCTACACCTTC. It encodes CASSLLAGGDGYTF. V is TRBV5-5 and J is TRBJ1-2; 8 nucleotides match TRBD1. Trimming cost V 1 base and J 6 bases; bases outside gene matches: 5. Germline V gene data show CDR1 as SGHKS and CDR2 as YYEKEE (reference sequence). This CDR3 is built from 14 residues.

V gene TRBV6-1 combines with J gene TRBJ2-1, with 7 bases matching TRBD2. The CDR3 loop spans 19 amino acids. The V gene end was trimmed by 3 bases and the J gene end by 2 bases; junction bases not matched to a gene: 16. The germline gives CDR1 MNHNS, CDR2 SASEGT. The CDR3 here is CASSDRGRAVFIPYNEQFF. The CDR3 nucleotides read TGTGCCAGCAGTGACCGAGGGAGGGCCGTGTTTATTCCCTACAATGAGCAGTTCTTC.

This clone was counted once. V gene TRBV5-6 combines with J gene TRBJ2-5; 12 bases are a match to TRBD2. The J call may be wrong; the DNA end is better matched by TRBJ2-7. Looked up from germline, CDR1 is SGHDT and CDR2 is YYEEEE. This CDR3 is built from 15 residues. The CDR3 here is CASSRGLAGSREQYF. For the CDR3, the DNA is TGTGCCAGCAGCCGCGGACTAGCGGGATCTCGCGAGCAGTACTTC.

This clone was seen just once. The gene calls are TRBV5-6 and TRBJ2-3; 7 bases line up with TRBD1. After removal of 3 bases from V and 1 base from J, the junction contained 11 bases not matched to a gene. The CDR3 contains 17 residues. Germline V lookup: CDR1 SGHDT, CDR2 YYEEEE. The DNA of the CDR3 is TGTGCCAGCAGCTCCCGACAGGGTCGGTGGGGCACAGATACGCAGTATTTT. The encoded protein is CASSSRQGRWGTDTQYF.

The chain is built from TRBV7-8 and TRBJ2-7; D is uncertain. The CDR3 contains 14 residues. Trimming cost V 1 base and J 3 bases, with 10 bases left between them. From germline, CDR1 is SGHVS and CDR2 FQNEAQ. In DNA, the CDR3 is TGTGCCAGCAGCTTAGGCGGCTGGAGCTACGAGCAGTACTTC. Protein: CASSLGGWSYEQYF.

This clone was observed a handful of times. CDR3 residues: CASSLELMNTEAFF. The CDR3 nucleotides read TGTGCCAGCTCATTAGAGCTAATGAACACTGAAGCTTTCTTT. This chain joins TRBV18 and TRBJ1-1; D is unresolved. The germline gives CDR1 KGHSH, CDR2 LQKENI. The CDR3 spans 14 residues. Trimming cost V 5 bases and J 0 bases, with 10 bases left between them.

V is TRBV5-6 and J is TRBJ2-1; 10 bases line up with TRBD2. V lost 0 bases to trimming and J lost 6 bases; unmatched junction nucleotides: 3. Germline-derived CDR1 and CDR2 are SGHDT and YYEEEE. The CDR3 is 15 amino acids. CDR3 in DNA: TGTGCCAGCAGCTTGGCTCAGCGGGAGGGCAATGAGCAGTTCTTC. Protein sequence: CASSLAQREGNEQFF. Complete variable domain (other parts from reference TRBV5-6 and TRBJ2-1): DAGVTQSPTHLIKTRGQQVTLRCSPKSGHDTVSWYQQALGQGPQFIFQYYEEEERQRGNFPDRFSGHQFPNYSSELNVNALLLGDSALYLCASSLAQREGNEQFFGPGTRLTVL.

The V and J genes are TRBV28 and TRBJ2-2, with D possibly being TRBD2 (6 bases). The CDR3 runs to 13 residues. V lost 10 bases and J lost 4, with 13 bases in between. Germline V gene lookup returns CDR1 MDHEN and CDR2 SYDVKM. The CDR3 spells CATTTRSTGELFF. The DNA of the CDR3 is TGTGCCACCACGACTAGGTCCACCGGGGAGCTGTTTTTT.

The chain links TRBV5-1 to TRBJ2-1; D gene unclear. From germline, CDR1 is SGHRS and CDR2 YFSETQ. There are 13 residues in the CDR3. The V gene lost 4 bases and the J gene lost 3 bases, with 8 bases spanning the gap. This CDR3 is CASSPGSYNEQFF. The CDR3, as DNA: TGCGCCAGCAGCCCTGGCAGCTACAATGAGCAGTTCTTC.

The DNA of the CDR3 is TGCGCCAGCAGGGAGGGCGGTGGCTATGGCTACACCTTC. This gives the protein CASREGGGYGYTF. The V and J genes are TRBV5-1 and TRBJ1-2; D not resolved. Per the germline V gene, CDR1 is SGHRS and CDR2 is YFSETQ. The CDR3 has 13 amino acids. Trimming removed 5 bases at V and 4 bases at J, with 12 bases between.

The gene calls are TRBV5-5 and TRBJ2-7; no clear D. V lost 3 bases and J 2 bases, leaving 12 bases between the germline ends. This CDR3 contains 14 residues. Germline V gives CDR1 SGHKS, CDR2 YYEKEE (reference sequence). The CDR3 coding sequence is TGTGCCAGCAGCTCGGTTGGGCGCGCCTACGAGCAGTACTTC. Translated, it gives CASSSVGRAYEQYF. Drawing the rest from reference TRBV5-5 and TRBJ2-7, the complete variable domain is DAGVTQSPTHLIKTRGQQVTLRCSPISGHKSVSWYQQVLGQGPQFIFQYYEKEERGRGNFPDRFSARQFPNYSSELNVNALLLGDSALYLCASSSVGRAYEQYFGPGTRLTVT.